There are a few counts of the clone carrying this T cell receptor (beta chain). Its antigen is undetermined. The sample belongs to a study of cytotoxic CD8 clonotypes in ibrutinib-treated CLL. Study-wide points: Clonotypes that were public were uncommon, and they contracted or stayed stable on treatment. Sustained-remission and progressing patients had different sampling times. Clonality grew at ibrutinib response; at progression, it decreased back toward baseline.

Measured with immunoSEQ multiplex PCR; TCRdb has only the in-frame clones, and not every one. The sample shows 100,000 or so clones, 45% to 65% of them seen only once. The specimen comprised PBMCs, sampled after 24 months of ibrutinib treatment. The TCR was taken from a human donor with chronic lymphocytic leukemia.

CDR3 in amino acids: CASSSVGQAQYF. CDR3 nucleotides: TGTGCCAGCAGCTCCGTGGGGCAGGCCCAGTACTTC. The chain employs TRBV6-1 and TRBJ2-5, with D tentatively TRBD1 (5 bases). V dropped 6 bases and J dropped 9 bases, with 14 bases sitting between them. The germline CDR1 and CDR2 sequences are MNHNS and SASEGT. The CDR3 is 12 residues long.